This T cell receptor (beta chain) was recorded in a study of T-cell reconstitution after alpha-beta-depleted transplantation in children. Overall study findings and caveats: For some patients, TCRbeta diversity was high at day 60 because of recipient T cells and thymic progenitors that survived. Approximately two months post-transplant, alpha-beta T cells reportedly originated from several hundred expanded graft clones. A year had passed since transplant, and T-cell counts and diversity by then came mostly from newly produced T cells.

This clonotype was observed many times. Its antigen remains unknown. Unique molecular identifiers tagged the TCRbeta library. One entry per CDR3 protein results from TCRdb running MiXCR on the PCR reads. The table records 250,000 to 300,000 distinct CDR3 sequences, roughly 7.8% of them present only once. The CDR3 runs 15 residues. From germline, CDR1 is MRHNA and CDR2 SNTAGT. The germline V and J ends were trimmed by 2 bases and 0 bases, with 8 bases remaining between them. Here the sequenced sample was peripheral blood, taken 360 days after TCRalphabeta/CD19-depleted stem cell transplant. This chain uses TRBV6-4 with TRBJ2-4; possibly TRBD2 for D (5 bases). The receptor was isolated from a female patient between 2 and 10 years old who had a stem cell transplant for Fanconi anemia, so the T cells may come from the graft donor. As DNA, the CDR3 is TGTGCCAGCAGTGACGGAGGTCTAGCCAAAAACATTCAGTACTTC. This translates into CASSDGGLAKNIQYF.